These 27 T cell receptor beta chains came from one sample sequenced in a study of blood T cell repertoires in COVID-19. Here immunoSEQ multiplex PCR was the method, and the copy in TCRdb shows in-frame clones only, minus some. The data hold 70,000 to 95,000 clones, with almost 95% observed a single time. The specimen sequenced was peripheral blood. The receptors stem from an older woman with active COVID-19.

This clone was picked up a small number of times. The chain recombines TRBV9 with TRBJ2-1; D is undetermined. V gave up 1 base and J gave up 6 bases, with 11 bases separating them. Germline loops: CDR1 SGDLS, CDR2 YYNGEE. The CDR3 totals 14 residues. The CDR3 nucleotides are TGTGCCAGCAGCGTAACCAGTTCTCGCAATGAGCAGTTCTTC. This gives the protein CASSVTSSRNEQFF. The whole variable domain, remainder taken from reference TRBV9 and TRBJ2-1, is DSGVTQTPKHLITATGQRVTLRCSPRSGDLSVYWYQQSLDQGLQFLIQYYNGEERAKGNILERFSAQQFPDLHSELNLSSLELGDSALYFCASSVTSSRNEQFFGPGTRLTVL.

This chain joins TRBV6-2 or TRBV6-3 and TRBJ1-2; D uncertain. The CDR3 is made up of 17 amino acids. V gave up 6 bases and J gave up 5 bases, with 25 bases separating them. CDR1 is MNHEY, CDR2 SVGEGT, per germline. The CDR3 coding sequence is TGTGCCAGCAGCGACCACGGGAGTGGACCCAACCCATATGGCTACACCTTC. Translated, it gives CASSDHGSGPNPYGYTF.

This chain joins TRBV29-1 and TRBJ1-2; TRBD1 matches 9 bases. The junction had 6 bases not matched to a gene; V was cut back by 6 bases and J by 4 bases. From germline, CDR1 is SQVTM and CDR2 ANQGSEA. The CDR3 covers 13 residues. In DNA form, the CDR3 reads TGCAGCGTCCCCGGGACAGGGAGCTATGGCTACACCTTC. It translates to CSVPGTGSYGYTF.

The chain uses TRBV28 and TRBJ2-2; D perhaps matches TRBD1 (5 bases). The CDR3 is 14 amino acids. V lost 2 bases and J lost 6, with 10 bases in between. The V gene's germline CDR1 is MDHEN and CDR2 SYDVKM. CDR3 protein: CASSLQGRSGELFF. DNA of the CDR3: TGTGCCAGCAGTTTACAGGGAAGGTCCGGGGAGCTGTTTTTT.

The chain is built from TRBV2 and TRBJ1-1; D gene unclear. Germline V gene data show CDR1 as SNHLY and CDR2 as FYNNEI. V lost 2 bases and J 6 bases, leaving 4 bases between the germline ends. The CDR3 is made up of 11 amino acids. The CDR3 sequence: CASSEFAEAFF. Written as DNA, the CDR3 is TGTGCCAGCAGTGAATTCGCTGAAGCTTTCTTT. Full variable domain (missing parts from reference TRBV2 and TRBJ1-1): EPEVTQTPSHQVTQMGQEVILRCVPISNHLYFYWYRQILGQKVEFLVSFYNNEISEKSEIFDDQFSVERPDGSNFTLKIRSTKLEDSAMYFCASSEFAEAFFGQGTRLTVV.

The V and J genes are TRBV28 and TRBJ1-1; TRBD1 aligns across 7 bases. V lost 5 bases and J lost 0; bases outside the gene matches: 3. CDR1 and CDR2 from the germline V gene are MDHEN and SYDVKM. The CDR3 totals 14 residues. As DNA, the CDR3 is TGTGCCAGCAGTCTCGGGACAGTGAACACTGAAGCTTTCTTT. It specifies CASSLGTVNTEAFF.

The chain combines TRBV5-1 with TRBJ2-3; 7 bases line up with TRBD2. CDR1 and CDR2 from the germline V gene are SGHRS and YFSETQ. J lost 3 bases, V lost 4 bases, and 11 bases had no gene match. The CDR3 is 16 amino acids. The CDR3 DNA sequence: TGCGCCAGCAGCCCTGGGGAGGGGCCCGGGACAGATACGCAGTATTTT. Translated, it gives CASSPGEGPGTDTQYF.

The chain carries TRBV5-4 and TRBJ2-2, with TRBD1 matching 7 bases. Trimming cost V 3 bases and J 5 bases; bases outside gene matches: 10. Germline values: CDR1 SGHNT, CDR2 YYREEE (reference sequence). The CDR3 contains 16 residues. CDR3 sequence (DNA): TGTGCCAGCAGCTCCGCAGTGGGCAGGGGGACCGGGGAGCTGTTTTTT. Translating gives CASSSAVGRGTGELFF.

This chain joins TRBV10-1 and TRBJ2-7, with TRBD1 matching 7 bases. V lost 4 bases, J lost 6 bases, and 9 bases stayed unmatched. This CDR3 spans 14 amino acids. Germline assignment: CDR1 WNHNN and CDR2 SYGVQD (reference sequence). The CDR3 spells CASSALRTGPEQYF. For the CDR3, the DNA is TGCGCCAGCAGTGCCCTCCGGACAGGACCCGAGCAGTACTTC.

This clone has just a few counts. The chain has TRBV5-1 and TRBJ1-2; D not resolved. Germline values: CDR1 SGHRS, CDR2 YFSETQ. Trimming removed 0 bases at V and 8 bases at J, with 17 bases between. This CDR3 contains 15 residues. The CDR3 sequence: CASSLAAGEGLGYTF. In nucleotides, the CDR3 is TGCGCCAGCAGCTTGGCCGCCGGCGAGGGATTGGGCTACACCTTC.

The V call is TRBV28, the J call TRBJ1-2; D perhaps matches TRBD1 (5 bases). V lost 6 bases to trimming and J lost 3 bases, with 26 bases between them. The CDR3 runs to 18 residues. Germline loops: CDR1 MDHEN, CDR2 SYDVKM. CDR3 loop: CASSQPPRVMVVDYGYTF. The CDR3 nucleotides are TGTGCCAGCAGCCAACCCCCCAGGGTAATGGTGGTAGACTATGGCTACACCTTC.

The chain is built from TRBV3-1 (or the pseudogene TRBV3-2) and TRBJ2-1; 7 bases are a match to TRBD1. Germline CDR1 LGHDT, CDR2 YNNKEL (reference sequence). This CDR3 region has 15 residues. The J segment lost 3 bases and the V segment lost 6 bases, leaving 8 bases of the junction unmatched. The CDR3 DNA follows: TGTGCCAGCAGTCCCCCTGACAGGGACTACAATGAGCAGTTCTTC. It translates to CASSPPDRDYNEQFF.

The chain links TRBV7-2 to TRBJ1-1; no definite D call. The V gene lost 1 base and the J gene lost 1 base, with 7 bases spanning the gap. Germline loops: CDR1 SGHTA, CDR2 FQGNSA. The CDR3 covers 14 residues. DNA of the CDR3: TGTGCCAGCAGCTTAGAGGCGGGGAACACTGAAGCTTTCTTT. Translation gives CASSLEAGNTEAFF.

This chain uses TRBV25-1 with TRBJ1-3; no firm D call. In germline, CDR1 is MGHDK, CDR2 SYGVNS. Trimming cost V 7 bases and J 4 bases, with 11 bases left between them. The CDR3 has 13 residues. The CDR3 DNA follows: TGTGCCAGCATCCCGACGGGAGGAAACACCATATATTTT. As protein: CASIPTGGNTIYF.

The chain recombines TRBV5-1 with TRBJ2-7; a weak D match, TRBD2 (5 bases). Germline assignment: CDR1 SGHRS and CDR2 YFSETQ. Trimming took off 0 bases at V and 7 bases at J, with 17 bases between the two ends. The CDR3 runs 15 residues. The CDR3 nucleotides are TGCGCCAGCAGCTTGGTGGTGACGGGCCCGGGGGAGCAGTACTTC. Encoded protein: CASSLVVTGPGEQYF. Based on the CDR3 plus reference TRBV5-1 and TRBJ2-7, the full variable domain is KAGVTQTPRYLIKTRGQQVTLSCSPISGHRSVSWYQQTPGQGLQFLFEYFSETQRNKGNFPGRFSGRQFSNSRSEMNVSTLELGDSALYLCASSLVVTGPGEQYFGPGTRLTVT.

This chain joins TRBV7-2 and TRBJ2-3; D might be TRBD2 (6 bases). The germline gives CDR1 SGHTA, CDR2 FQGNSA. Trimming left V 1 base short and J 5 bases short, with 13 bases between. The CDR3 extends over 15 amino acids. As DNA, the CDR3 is TGTGCCAGCAGCTTAGTACGGGGAGGTGGAGATACGCAGTATTTT. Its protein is CASSLVRGGGDTQYF.

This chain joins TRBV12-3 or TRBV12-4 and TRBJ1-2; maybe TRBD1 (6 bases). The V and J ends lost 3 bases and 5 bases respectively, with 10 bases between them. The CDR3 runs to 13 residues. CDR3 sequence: CASSFGTQYGYTF. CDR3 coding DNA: TGTGCCAGCAGTTTCGGGACACAGTATGGCTACACCTTC.

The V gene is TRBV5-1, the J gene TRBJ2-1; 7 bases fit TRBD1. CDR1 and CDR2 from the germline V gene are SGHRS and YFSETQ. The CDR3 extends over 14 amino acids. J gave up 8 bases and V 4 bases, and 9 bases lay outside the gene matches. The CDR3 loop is CASSRGQVHDEQFF. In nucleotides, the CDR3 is TGCGCCAGCAGCAGAGGACAGGTTCACGATGAGCAGTTCTTC.

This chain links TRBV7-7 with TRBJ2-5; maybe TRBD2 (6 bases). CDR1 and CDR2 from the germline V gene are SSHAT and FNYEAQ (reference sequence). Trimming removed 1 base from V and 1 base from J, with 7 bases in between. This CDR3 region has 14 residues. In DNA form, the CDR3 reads TGTGCCAGCAGCTTAGGCGGGGCCCAAGAGACCCAGTACTTC. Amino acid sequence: CASSLGGAQETQYF. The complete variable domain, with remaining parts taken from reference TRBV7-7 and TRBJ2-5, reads GAGVSQSPRYKVTKRGQDVTLRCDPISSHATLYWYQQALGQGPEFLTYFNYEAQPDKSGLPSDRFSAERPEGSISTLTIQRTEQRDSAMYRCASSLGGAQETQYFGPGTRLLVL.

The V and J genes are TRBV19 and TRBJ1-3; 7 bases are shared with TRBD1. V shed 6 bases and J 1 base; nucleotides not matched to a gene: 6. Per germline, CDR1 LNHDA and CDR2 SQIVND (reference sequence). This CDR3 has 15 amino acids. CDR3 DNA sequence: TGTGCCAGTAGACCACAGGGGTCTTCTGGAAACACCATATATTTT. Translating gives CASRPQGSSGNTIYF.

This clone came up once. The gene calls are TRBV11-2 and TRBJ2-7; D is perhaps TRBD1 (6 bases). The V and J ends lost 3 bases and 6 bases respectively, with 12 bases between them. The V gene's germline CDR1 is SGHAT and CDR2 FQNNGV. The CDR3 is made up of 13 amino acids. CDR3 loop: CASSFGRGSEQYF. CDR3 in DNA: TGTGCCAGCAGCTTCGGCAGGGGAAGCGAGCAGTACTTC. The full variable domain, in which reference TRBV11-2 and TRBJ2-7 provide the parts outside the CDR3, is EAGVAQSPRYKIIEKRQSVAFWCNPISGHATLYWYQQILGQGPKLLIQFQNNGVVDDSQLPKDRFSAERLKGVDSTLKIQPAKLEDSAVYLCASSFGRGSEQYFGPGTRLTVT.

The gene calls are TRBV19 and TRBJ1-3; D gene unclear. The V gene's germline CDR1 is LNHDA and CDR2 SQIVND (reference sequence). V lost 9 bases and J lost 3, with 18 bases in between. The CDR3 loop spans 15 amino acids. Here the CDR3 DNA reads TGTGCCAGCCGACCCCCGGGGTTGGGTGGAAACACCATATATTTT. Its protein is CASRPPGLGGNTIYF.

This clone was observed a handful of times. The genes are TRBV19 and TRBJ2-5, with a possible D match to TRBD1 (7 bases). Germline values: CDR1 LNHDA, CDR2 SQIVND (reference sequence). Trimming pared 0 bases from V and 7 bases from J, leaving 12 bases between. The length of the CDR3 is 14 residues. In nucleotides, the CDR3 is TGTGCCAGTAGTATAGATCAGGGGGGAGGGACCCAGTACTTC. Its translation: CASSIDQGGGTQYF.

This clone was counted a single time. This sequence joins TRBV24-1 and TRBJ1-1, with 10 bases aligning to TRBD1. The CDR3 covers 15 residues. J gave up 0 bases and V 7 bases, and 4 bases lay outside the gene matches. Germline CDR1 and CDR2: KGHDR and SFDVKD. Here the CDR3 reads CATRPTGGLNTEAFF. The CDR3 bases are TGTGCCACCAGGCCGACAGGGGGCCTGAACACTGAAGCTTTCTTT.

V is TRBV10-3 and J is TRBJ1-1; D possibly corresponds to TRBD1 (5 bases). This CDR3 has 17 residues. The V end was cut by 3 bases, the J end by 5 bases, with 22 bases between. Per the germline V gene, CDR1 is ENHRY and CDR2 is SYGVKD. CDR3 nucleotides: TGTGCCATCAGTGACTCTCTTCCGGGGGGATATGCGACTGAAGCTTTCTTT. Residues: CAISDSLPGGYATEAFF.

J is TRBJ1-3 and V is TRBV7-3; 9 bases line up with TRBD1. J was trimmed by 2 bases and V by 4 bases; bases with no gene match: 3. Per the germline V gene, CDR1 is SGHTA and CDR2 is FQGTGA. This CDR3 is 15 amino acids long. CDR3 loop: CASSYTGGPGNTIYF. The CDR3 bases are TGTGCCAGCAGCTACACAGGGGGCCCTGGAAACACCATATATTTT.

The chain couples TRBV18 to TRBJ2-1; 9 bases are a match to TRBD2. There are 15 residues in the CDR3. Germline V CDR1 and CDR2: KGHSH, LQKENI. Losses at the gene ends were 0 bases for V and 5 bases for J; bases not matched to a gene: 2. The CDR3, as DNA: TGTGCCAGCTCACCACCGGCTAGCGGGGACAATGAGCAGTTCTTC. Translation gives CASSPPASGDNEQFF.